A single T cell receptor (beta chain) is shown here with its context. This sample is part of a study of blood T cell repertoires in COVID-19. Data came from immunoSEQ multiplex PCR; TCRdb stores just in-frame clones and leaves some out. The sample lists tens of thousands of clones; 70% to 85% were seen once. The ends were cut back, 10 bases at V and 2 bases at J, with 14 bases in the middle. In germline, CDR1 is MDHEN, CDR2 SYDVKM. The CDR3 loop spans 13 amino acids. This TCR came from a man in his fifties or sixties with acute or convalescent COVID-19. V and J are TRBV28 and TRBJ1-1; D is uncertain. The specimen sequenced was peripheral blood. The CDR3: CATWRLLNTEAFF. Here the CDR3 DNA reads TGTGCCACCTGGAGGCTCCTAAACACTGAAGCTTTCTTT.